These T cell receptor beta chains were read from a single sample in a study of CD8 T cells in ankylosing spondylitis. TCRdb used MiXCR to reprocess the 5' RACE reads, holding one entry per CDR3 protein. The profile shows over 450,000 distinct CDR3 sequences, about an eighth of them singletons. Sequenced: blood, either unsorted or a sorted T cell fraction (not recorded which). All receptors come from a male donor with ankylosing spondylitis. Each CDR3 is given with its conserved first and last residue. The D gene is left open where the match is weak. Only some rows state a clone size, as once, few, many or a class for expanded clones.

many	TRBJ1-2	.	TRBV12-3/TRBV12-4	TGTGCCAGCAGTTTTAAGCGCTATGGCTACACCTTC	CASSFKRYGYTF
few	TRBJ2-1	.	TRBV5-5	TGTGCCAGCAGCTTCGGCGGGACCTACAATGAGCAGTTCTTC	CASSFGGTYNEQFF
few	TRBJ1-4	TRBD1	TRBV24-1	TGTGCCACCAGTGACGGGACAGGGTATGAAAAACTGTTTTTT	CATSDGTGYEKLFF
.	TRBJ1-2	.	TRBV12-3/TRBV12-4	TGTGCCAGCAGTTGGGACGGAGACTATGGCTACACCTTC	CASSWDGDYGYTF
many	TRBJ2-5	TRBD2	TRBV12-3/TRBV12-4	TGTGCCAGCACTCACCGGAGGCTAGCGGGAGTGGAGACCCAGTACTTC	CASTHRRLAGVETQYF
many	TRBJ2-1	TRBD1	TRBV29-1	TGCAGCGTTGAAGATCCCCGACAGGGGAAAATGAATGAGCAGTTCTTC	CSVEDPRQGKMNEQFF
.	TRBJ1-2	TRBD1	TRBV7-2	TGTGCCAGCAGCCGGACAGGGTTTGGCTACACCTTC	CASSRTGFGYTF
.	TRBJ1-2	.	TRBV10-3	TGTGCCATCAGTGAGCGGCAGGGGTTTGGCTACACCTTC	CAISERQGFGYTF
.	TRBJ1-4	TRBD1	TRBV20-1	TGCAGTGCCGAGAGGACAGGAGGTGAAAAACTGTTTTTT	CSAERTGGEKLFF
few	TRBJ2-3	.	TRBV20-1	TGCAGTGCTAGCAGCGAGCAGGGCACAGATACGCAGTATTTT	CSASSEQGTDTQYF
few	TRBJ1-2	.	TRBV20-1	TGCAGTGCAACGGACGGCACTAACTATGGCTACACCTTC	CSATDGTNYGYTF
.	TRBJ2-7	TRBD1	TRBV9	TGTGCCAGCAGCCCATCGGACAGGGGCTACGAGCAGTACTTC	CASSPSDRGYEQYF
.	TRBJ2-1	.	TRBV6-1	TGTGCCAGCAGTCAATACATGGAGTCCCATGAGCAGTTCTTC	CASSQYMESHEQFF
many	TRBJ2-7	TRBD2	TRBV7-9	TGTGCCAGCTCTACCGGGTTAGCGGGAGGGAGCTCCTACGAGCAGTACTTC	CASSTGLAGGSSYEQYF